Sequencing of this T cell receptor beta chain was carried out in a study of beta chain features in type 1 diabetes. General study points: The study found moderately but significantly shorter TCRB CDR3s in all four CD4+ subsets of Type 1 diabetes patients.

Germline V CDR1 and CDR2: SGHNT, YYREEE (reference sequence). Trimming at V came to 6 bases and at J to 2 bases, leaving 11 bases not matched to a gene. CDR3 length: 16 amino acids. Remarks on this clone: Its antigen remains unknown.

As every portion of the isolated RNA was reverse transcribed, the sequencing read expressed TCRB transcripts. Repertoires were generated with immunoSEQ multiplex PCR, while TCRdb's copy carries only in-frame clones and drops some. The sample has around 130,000 clones, about 10% seen once. This chain uses TRBV5-4 with TRBJ2-3; 8 bases fit TRBD2. Sample: central memory CD4+ T cells from blood. This receptor was obtained from a man between 25 and 39 years old with type 1 diabetes. The CDR3 loop is CASKKYRGGPTDTQYF. Here the CDR3 DNA reads TGTGCCAGCAAGAAATACCGGGGGGGCCCCACAGATACGCAGTATTTT.